Below, 31 T cell receptor beta chains from the same sample are listed, as sequenced in a study of tumor and adjacent non-tumor tissue in lung cancer. No cell sorting was done before RNA was extracted from the tissue. More than 3 cm separated this lung sample from the edge of the tumor. TCRbeta libraries were built with three rounds of nested PCR, modified from ARM-PCR. TCRdb redid the calling of the multiplex PCR reads with MiXCR, one entry per CDR3 protein. Here the sample spans some 68,000 distinct CDR3 sequences, more than 65% being singletons. The sample consisted of distant non-tumor lung tissue. The receptors stem from a man aged 60 to 69 with non-small cell lung cancer.

A remark on this clonotype: The junction does not match germline at one end; this may be a read error. The chain is built from TRBV29-1 and TRBJ1-1; no definite D call. This CDR3 is built from 13 residues. The germline V gene encodes CDR1 SQVTM and CDR2 ANQGSEA. This CDR3 reads CSVVKWGGIETFF. The DNA for the CDR3 is TGCAGCGTTGTTAAATGGGGTGGCATTGAAACTTTCTTT.

Details on this clonotype: At one boundary the junction diverges from the germline segment, which might be a read error. The V call is TRBV29-1, the J call TRBJ1-1; 7 bases line up with TRBD1. The CDR3 spans 12 residues. Germline V gene sequence: CDR1 SQVTM, CDR2 ANQGSEA. The CDR3 is CSVDRVNTGAFF. CDR3 bases: TGCAGCGTAGACAGGGTGAATACTGGAGCTTTCTTT.

With regard to this clonotype: Because it lacks the conserved phenylalanine or tryptophan at the end, this CDR3 is likely a read error. The chain employs TRBV6-1 and TRBJ2-2, with 11 bases matching TRBD2. This CDR3 region has 17 residues. Germline values: CDR1 MNHNS, CDR2 SASEGT. CDR3 loop: CASQLTTSGANTVELFY. CDR3 sequence (DNA): TGTGCCAGCCAGTTGACGACTAGCGGGGCGAACACCGTGGAGCTGTTTTAT.

A remark on this clonotype: At one boundary the junction diverges from the germline segment, which might be a read error. J is TRBJ1-5 and V is TRBV10-3, with 8 bases fitting TRBD1. In germline, CDR1 is ENHRY, CDR2 SYGVKD. The CDR3 is 13 amino acids. CDR3 DNA: TGTGGCATCGCGGACAGGGTGGATCAGCCCCAGCATTTT. Translated, it gives CGIADRVDQPQHF.

Comments on this clonotype: An end of the junction differs from the germline gene, which may be a read error. J is TRBJ1-4 and V is TRBV4-2, with 7 nucleotides matching TRBD1. Looked up from germline, CDR1 is LGHNA and CDR2 is YNFKEQ. There are 16 residues in the CDR3. This CDR3 is CASSQDYGQEREKLFF. The CDR3 DNA is TGTGCCAGTAGCCAAGATTACGGACAGGAACGGGAAAAACTGTTTTTT.

On this clonotype: A read error may produce the germline difference seen at one junction end. V and J are TRBV6-1 and TRBJ1-5; D remains unclear. Per germline, CDR1 MNHNS and CDR2 SASEGT. The CDR3 is 13 residues long. The CDR3 bases are TGTGCCAGTAGTGCGGAAGGGTATCAGCCCCAGCGTTTT. Translating gives CASSAEGYQPQRF.

Notes on this clonotype: The junction does not match germline at one end; this may be a read error. The V call is TRBV29-1, the J call TRBJ2-3; 7 nucleotides line up with TRBD1. CDR3 size: 13 residues. Germline V CDR1 and CDR2: SQVTM, ANQGSEA. Written as DNA, the CDR3 is TGCAGCGCAAGGGACCGAGGGACAGATACGCAATATTTT. Protein sequence: CSARDRGTDTQYF.

V is TRBV28 and J is TRBJ2-7; TRBD1 aligns across 11 bases. CDR3 length: 15 amino acids. The germline V gene has CDR1 MDHEN and CDR2 SYDVKM. The CDR3 DNA follows: TGTACTAGCAGTGCCCTGGGACAGGGGGCCTACGAGCAGTACTTC. It yields the protein CTSSALGQGAYEQYF.

The chain employs TRBV10-3 and TRBJ1-1; weak D call: TRBD1 (5 bases). The germline gives CDR1 ENHRY, CDR2 SYGVKD. This CDR3 region has 14 residues. The V and J ends lost 3 bases and 6 bases respectively, with 14 bases between them. CDR3 bases: TGTGCCATCAGTGACTGGGGGACTGGGGCTGAAGCTTTCTTT. Translated: CAISDWGTGAEAFF.

To note about this clonotype: With a much larger clone just one base away, this may be a read error. V usage is TRBV24-1 and J usage is TRBJ2-7; unclear D gene. V lost 4 bases to trimming and J lost 7 bases, with 19 bases between them. Germline V gene sequence: CDR1 KGHDR, CDR2 SFDVKD. The CDR3 is made up of 15 amino acids. The CDR3 nucleotides are TGTGCCACCAGTGACGGCTCGCTGATAATGGAGGAGCAGTACTTC. Translation gives CATSDGSLIMEEQYF.

This sequence joins TRBV27 and TRBJ2-7; D perhaps matches TRBD2 (6 bases). From germline, CDR1 is MNHEY and CDR2 SMNVEV (reference sequence). This CDR3 contains 13 residues. DNA for the CDR3: TGTGTTAGCAGTTTACGCGGGAACTACGAGCAGTACTTC. Amino acid sequence: CVSSLRGNYEQYF.

By share of the sample, this clonotype is medium-sized. The V call is TRBV7-8, the J call TRBJ2-3; no clear D. The V gene lost 1 base and the J gene lost 0 bases, with 5 bases spanning the gap. Germline-derived CDR1 and CDR2 are SGHVS and FQNEAQ. There are 14 residues in the CDR3. The CDR3 protein is CASSLGTSTDTQYF. CDR3 in DNA: TGTGCCAGCAGCTTAGGAACTAGCACAGATACGCAGTATTTT.

As to this clonotype: One end of the junction does not line up with germline, which may come from a read error. The rearrangement links TRBV6-5 to TRBJ2-1; TRBD2 matches 7 bases. The CDR3 runs to 13 residues. CDR1 is MNHEY and CDR2 is SVGAGI in the germline V gene. The CDR3 DNA sequence: TGTGCCGGCACTTGGGCGGGAGTCAATGAGCAATTCTTC. Translating gives CAGTWAGVNEQFF.

For this clonotype: At one boundary the junction diverges from the germline segment, which might be a read error. The chain employs TRBV5-6 and TRBJ2-7, with 9 bases aligning to TRBD2. CDR1 SGHDT and CDR2 YYEEEE come from the germline V gene. CDR3 length: 15 residues. DNA of the CDR3: TGTGCCAGCAGCTTGCGGAGTAGCGGGAGTTACGAGCAATACTTC. Its protein product is CASSLRSSGSYEQYF.

This clonotype has just one count. At one end the junction does not follow the germline gene, possibly because of a read error. This chain uses TRBV4-1 with TRBJ2-1; 8 nucleotides agree with TRBD2. The CDR3 is made up of 15 amino acids. The germline V gene has CDR1 MGHRA and CDR2 YSYEKL. The chain's CDR3 is CASIQLADSYNEQFF. CDR3 DNA: TGTGCCAGCATCCAACTAGCGGACTCCTACAATGAGCAGTTCTTC.

In its sample, this clonotype was seen a few times. The junction departs from the called germline gene at one end, perhaps through a read error. The chain joins TRBV14 to TRBJ2-1; TRBD2 aligns across 7 bases. This CDR3 has 15 amino acids. Germline assignment: CDR1 SGHDN and CDR2 FVKESK. This CDR3 reads CTSSKIGLEYNEQFF. The CDR3 DNA is TGTACCAGTAGCAAAATCGGACTAGAGTACAATGAGCAATTCTTC. The variable domain in full, with the rest retrieved from reference TRBV14 and TRBJ2-1, is EAGVTQFPSHSVIEKGQTVTLRCDPISGHDNLYWYRRVMGKEIKFLLHFVKESKQDESGMPNNRFLAERTGGTYSTLKVQPAELEDSGVYFCTSSKIGLEYNEQFFGPGTRLTVL.

Concerning this clonotype: An end of the junction does not agree with germline; a read error may underlie this. V is TRBV28 and J is TRBJ2-2, with D perhaps matching TRBD2 (6 bases). The CDR3 has 12 residues. Germline V gene lookup returns CDR1 MDHEN and CDR2 SYDVKM. CDR3: CASGGNIGELFF. CDR3 bases: TGTGCCAGCGGAGGGAACATCGGGGAGCTGTTTTTT. The whole variable domain, filled in from reference TRBV28 and TRBJ2-2, reads DVKVTQSSRYLVKRTGEKVFLECVQDMDHENMFWYRQDPGLGLRLIYFSYDVKMKEKGDIPEGYSVSREKKERFSLILESASTNQTSMYLCASGGNIGELFFGEGSRLTVL.

Concerning this clonotype itself: This CDR3 fails to terminate in the conserved phenylalanine or tryptophan, so it likely reflects a read error. The genes are TRBV20-1 and TRBJ2-3, with TRBD2 identical over 15 bases. CDR1 and CDR2 (germline): DFQATT, SNEGSKA (reference sequence). This CDR3 is 15 amino acids long. Unmatched junction bases numbered 6, after V lost 6 bases and J lost 5 bases. CDR3 nucleotides: TGCAGTGCCGGACTAGCGGGAGGGTCGGGAGATACGCAGTATTAT. Amino acids: CSAGLAGGSGDTQYY.

The V gene is TRBV5-4, the J gene TRBJ1-2; 8 nucleotides line up with TRBD1. Germline V gene sequence: CDR1 SGHNT, CDR2 YYREEE (reference sequence). The CDR3 runs to 15 residues. With V trimmed by 0 bases and J by 3 bases, 4 bases remained unmatched. The CDR3 bases are TGTGCCAGCAGCTTGGCCCTGACAGGGGACTATGGCTACACCTTC. Amino acids: CASSLALTGDYGYTF. The variable domain in full, completed from reference TRBV5-4 and TRBJ1-2, reads ETGVTQSPTHLIKTRGQQVTLRCSSQSGHNTVSWYQQALGQGPQFIFQYYREEENGRGNFPPRFSGLQFPNYSSELNVNALELDDSALYLCASSLALTGDYGYTFGSGTRLTVV.

With regard to this clonotype: Germline and junction disagree at one end, which may indicate a read error. The genes are TRBV5-1 and TRBJ2-5; TRBD2 matches at 8 bases. This CDR3 region has 19 residues. Germline CDR1 and CDR2: SGHRS and YFSETQ. CDR3 amino acids: CPSSLYPSGRGLNQETQYF. CDR3 nucleotides: TGCCCCAGCAGCTTATACCCCAGCGGGAGAGGCCTAAATCAAGAGACCCAGTACTTC.

Concerning this clonotype itself: One junction end disagrees with the germline gene, perhaps due to a read error. V usage is TRBV5-6 and J usage is TRBJ2-7; D is possibly TRBD2 (6 bases). The V gene's germline CDR1 is SGHDT and CDR2 YYEEEE. The CDR3 contains 14 residues. The CDR3 protein is CAISLGISGYEQYF. CDR3 coding DNA: TGTGCCATCAGCTTAGGGATTAGCGGATACGAGCAGTACTTC.

To note about this clonotype: The junction differs from germline at one of its ends, possibly a read error. The gene calls are TRBV12-3 or TRBV12-4 and TRBJ1-5, with a tentative D call TRBD1 (5 bases). The CDR3 covers 16 residues. The CDR3 DNA reads TGTGCCAGCAGCCCGCCGGACAATCATAGCAATCAACCCCAGCATTTT. Protein: CASSPPDNHSNQPQHF.

This clonotype occurred many times. The V gene is TRBV6-6, the J gene TRBJ2-3; no clear D gene. Germline CDR1 and CDR2: MNHNY and SVGAGI (reference sequence). With 10 bases removed from V and 1 base from J, the gap between germline ends came to 3 bases. This CDR3 is 10 amino acids long. The CDR3 protein is CAIGTDTQYF. The CDR3 DNA sequence: TGTGCCATCGGCACAGATACGCAGTATTTT.

A remark on this clonotype: The germline gene is not matched at one end of the junction; a read error may be the cause. This chain links TRBV6-2 or TRBV6-3 with TRBJ2-2; 8 positions match TRBD2. The CDR3 covers 15 residues. Germline loops: CDR1 MNHEY, CDR2 SVGEGT. The CDR3 sequence is CAGSSSGRNTGELFF. The DNA for the CDR3 is TGTGCCGGCAGCTCAAGCGGGAGAAATACCGGGGAGCTGTTTTTT.

For this clonotype: This may arise from a read error, as a much more abundant clone is one base away. V is TRBV7-9 and J is TRBJ2-7; no clear D. Germline loops: CDR1 SEHNR, CDR2 FQNEAQ (reference sequence). The CDR3 runs to 12 residues. CDR3 in amino acids: CTSSHPQGEQYF. The CDR3 bases are TGTACCAGCAGCCACCCCCAAGGCGAGCAGTACTTC.

In this sample, this clonotype turned up many times. The gene calls are TRBV10-3 and TRBJ2-1; tentative D call: TRBD2 (6 bases). Between the trimmed V and J ends, which lost 11 bases and 4 bases, there was a span of 12 bases. Germline CDR1 ENHRY, CDR2 SYGVKD. CDR3 length: 12 residues. In DNA form, the CDR3 reads TGTGCCGCGGCTAGCGCTTACAATGAGCAGTTCTTC. This encodes CAAASAYNEQFF.

Concerning this clonotype itself: The CDR3 does not end in the conserved phenylalanine or tryptophan, so this is likely a read error. The chain recombines TRBV29-1 with TRBJ2-7; 9 bases line up with TRBD1. CDR1 and CDR2 from the germline V gene are SQVTM and ANQGSEA. This CDR3 region has 15 residues. After removal of 8 bases from V and 5 bases from J, the junction contained 16 bases not matched to a gene. CDR3 nucleotide sequence: TGCAGCTCAACAAGGCGGGGACAGGGTTCCCACGAGCAGTACTCC. It codes for CSSTRRGQGSHEQYS.

In the case of this clonotype: A much more abundant neighbour one base away suggests this may be a read error. The chain is built from TRBV20-1 and TRBJ2-3; no clear D. V was shortened by 7 bases and J by 2 bases, with 16 bases between the two germline ends. Germline V gene data show CDR1 as DFQATT and CDR2 as SNEGSKA (reference sequence). The CDR3 consists of 14 residues. The CDR3 DNA sequence: TGCAGTGTTAAGTACACTCAGAACACAGATACGCAGTATTTT. This sequence encodes CSVKYTQNTDTQYF.

This clonotype appeared a single time. The chain uses TRBV29-1 and TRBJ1-4; possibly TRBD1 for D (6 bases). The length of the CDR3 is 12 residues. Germline-derived CDR1 and CDR2 are SQVTM and ANQGSEA. Trimming cost V 3 bases and J 17 bases, with 19 bases left between them. The CDR3 nucleotides are TGCAGCGTTGATACCGGGGGCGGCGAATTCTTTTTT. It is translated as CSVDTGGGEFFF.

With respect to this clonotype: A read error is likely, as this CDR3 ends without the conserved phenylalanine or tryptophan. The chain uses TRBV12-3 or TRBV12-4 and TRBJ2-1, with 7 nucleotides matching TRBD1. The CDR3 loop spans 13 amino acids. Trimming at V came to 6 bases and at J to 10 bases, leaving 9 bases not matched to a gene. CDR3: CASSPRQGGEQFL. DNA for the CDR3: TGTGCCAGCAGCCCTAGACAGGGCGGCGAGCAGTTCTTA.

With respect to this clonotype: One end of the junction does not line up with germline, which may come from a read error. This chain uses TRBV10-3 with TRBJ1-1; TRBD1 might be the D (5 bases). The CDR3 runs 11 residues. Germline V gene lookup returns CDR1 ENHRY and CDR2 SYGVKD. The CDR3 spells CAITEAGRAFF. The CDR3 nucleotides are TGTGCTATCACTGAGGCAGGGAGGGCTTTCTTT.